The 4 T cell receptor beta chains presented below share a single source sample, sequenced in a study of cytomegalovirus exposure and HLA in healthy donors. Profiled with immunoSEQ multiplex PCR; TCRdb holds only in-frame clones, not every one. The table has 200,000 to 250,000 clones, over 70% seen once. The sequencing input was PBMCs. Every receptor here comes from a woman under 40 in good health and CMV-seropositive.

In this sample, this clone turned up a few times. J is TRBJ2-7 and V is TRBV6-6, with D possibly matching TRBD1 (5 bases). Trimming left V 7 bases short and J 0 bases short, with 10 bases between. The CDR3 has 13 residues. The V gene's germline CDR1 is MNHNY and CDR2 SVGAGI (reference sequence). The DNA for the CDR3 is TGTGCCAGCACCAGACAGAGCTCCTACGAGCAGTACTTC. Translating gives CASTRQSSYEQYF.

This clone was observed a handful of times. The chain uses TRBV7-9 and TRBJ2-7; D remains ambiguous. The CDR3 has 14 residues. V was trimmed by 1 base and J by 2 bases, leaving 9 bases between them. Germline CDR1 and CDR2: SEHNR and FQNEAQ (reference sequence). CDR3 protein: CASSLGQAAYEQYF. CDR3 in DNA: TGTGCCAGCAGCTTAGGGCAGGCCGCCTACGAGCAGTACTTC.

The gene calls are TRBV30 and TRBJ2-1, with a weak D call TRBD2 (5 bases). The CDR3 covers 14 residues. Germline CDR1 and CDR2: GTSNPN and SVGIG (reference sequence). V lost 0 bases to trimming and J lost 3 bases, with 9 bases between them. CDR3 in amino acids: CAWSVSGYYNEQFF. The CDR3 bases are TGTGCCTGGAGTGTAAGCGGTTACTACAATGAGCAGTTCTTC.

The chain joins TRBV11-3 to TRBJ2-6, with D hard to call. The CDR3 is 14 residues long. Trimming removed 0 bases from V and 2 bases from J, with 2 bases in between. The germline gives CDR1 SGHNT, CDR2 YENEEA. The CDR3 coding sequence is TGTGCCAGCAGCTTAGATACTGGGGCCAACGTCCTGACTTTC. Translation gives CASSLDTGANVLTF.